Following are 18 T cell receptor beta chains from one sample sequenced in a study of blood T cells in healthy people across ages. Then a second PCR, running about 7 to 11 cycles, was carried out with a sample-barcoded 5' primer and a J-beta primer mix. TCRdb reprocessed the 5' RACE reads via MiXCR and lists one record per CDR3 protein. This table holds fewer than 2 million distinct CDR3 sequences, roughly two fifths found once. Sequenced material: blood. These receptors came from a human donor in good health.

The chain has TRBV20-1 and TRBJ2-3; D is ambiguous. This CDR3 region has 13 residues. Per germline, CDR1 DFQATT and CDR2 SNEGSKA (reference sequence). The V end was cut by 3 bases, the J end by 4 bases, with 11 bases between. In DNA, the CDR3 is TGCAGTGCTAGGGCTCCCGGCGCAGATACGCAGTATTTT. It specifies CSARAPGADTQYF.

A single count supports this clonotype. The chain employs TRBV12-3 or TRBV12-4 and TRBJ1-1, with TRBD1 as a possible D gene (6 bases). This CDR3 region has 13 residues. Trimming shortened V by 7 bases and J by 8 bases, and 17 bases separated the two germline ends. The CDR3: CASTRGGLSEAFF. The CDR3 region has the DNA TGTGCCAGCACTCGAGGGGGGTTAAGCGAAGCTTTCTTT.

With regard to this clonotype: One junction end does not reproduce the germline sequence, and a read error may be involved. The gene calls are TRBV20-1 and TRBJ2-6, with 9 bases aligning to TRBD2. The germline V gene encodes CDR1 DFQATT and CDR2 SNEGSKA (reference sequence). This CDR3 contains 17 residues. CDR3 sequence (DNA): TGCAGTGCCCCGGGGGAGCGGGGGGCAAAAGGGGCCAACGTCCGGACTTTC. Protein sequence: CSAPGERGAKGANVRTF.

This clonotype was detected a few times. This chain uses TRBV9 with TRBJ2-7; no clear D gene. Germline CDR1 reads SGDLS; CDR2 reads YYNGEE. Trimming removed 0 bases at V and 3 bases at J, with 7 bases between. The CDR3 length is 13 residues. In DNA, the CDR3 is TGTGCCAGCAGCGTAGCGTCGTTCTACGAGCAGTACTTC. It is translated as CASSVASFYEQYF.

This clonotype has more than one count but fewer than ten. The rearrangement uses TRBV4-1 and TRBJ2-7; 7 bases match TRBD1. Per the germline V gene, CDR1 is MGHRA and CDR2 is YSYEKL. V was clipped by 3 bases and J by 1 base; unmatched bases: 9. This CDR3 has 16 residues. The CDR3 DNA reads TGCGCCAGCAGCCAGGCCCCGGGACAGAGATCCTACGAGCAGTACTTC. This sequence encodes CASSQAPGQRSYEQYF.

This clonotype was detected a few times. The CDR3 region is CASSFSPGDQPQHF. As DNA, the CDR3 is TGTGCCAGCAGCTTTTCTCCCGGGGATCAGCCCCAGCATTTT. The rearrangement joins TRBV7-2 to TRBJ1-5; D remains unclear. With 3 bases removed from V and 5 bases from J, the gap between germline ends came to 11 bases. The CDR3 is made up of 14 amino acids. The germline V gene has CDR1 SGHTA and CDR2 FQGNSA.

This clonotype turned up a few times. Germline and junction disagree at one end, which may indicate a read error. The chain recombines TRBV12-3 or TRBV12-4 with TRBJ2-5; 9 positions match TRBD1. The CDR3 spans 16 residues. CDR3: CASSFPTTGGQETQYF. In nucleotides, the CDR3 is TGTGCCAGCAGTTTCCCTACCACAGGGGGCCAAGAGACTCAGTACTTC.

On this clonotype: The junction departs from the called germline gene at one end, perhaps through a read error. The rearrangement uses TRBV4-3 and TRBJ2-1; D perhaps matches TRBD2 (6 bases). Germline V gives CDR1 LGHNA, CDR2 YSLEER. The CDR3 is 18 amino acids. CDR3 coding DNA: TGCGCCAGCAACCAAGATCCGGCGGGACTTGAAGGGTACAATGAGCAGTTCTTC. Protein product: CASNQDPAGLEGYNEQFF.

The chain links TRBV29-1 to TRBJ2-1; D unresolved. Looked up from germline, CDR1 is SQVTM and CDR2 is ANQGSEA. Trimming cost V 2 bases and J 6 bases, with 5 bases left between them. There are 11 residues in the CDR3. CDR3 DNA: TGCAGCGTTGAATTGGGCAATGAGCAGTTCTTC. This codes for CSVELGNEQFF.

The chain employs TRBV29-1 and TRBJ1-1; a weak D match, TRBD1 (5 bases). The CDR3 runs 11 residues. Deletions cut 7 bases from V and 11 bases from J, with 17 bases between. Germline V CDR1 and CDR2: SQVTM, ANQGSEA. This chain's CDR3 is CSGGTQGGAFF. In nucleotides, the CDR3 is TGCAGCGGCGGGACTCAGGGAGGCGCTTTCTTT.

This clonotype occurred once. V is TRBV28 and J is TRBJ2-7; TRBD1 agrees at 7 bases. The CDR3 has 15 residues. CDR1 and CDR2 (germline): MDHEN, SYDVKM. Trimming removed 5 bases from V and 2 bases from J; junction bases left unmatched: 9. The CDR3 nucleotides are TGTGCCAGCAGTCTCCCCGGGACAGTCCCCTACGAGCAGTACTTC. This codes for CASSLPGTVPYEQYF.

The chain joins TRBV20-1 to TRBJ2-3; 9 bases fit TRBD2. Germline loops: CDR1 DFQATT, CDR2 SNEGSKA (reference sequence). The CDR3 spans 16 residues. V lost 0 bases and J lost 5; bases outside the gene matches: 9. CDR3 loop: CSARDSAGGPGDTQYF. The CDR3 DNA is TGCAGTGCTAGAGATTCGGCGGGGGGGCCAGGAGATACGCAGTATTTT.

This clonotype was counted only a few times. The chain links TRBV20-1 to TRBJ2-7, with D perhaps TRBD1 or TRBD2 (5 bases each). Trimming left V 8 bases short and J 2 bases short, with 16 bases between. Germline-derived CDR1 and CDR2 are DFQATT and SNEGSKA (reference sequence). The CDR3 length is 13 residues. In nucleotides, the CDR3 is TGCAGTCCCCTCCGGGACGGAACCTACGAGCAGTACTTC. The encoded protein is CSPLRDGTYEQYF.

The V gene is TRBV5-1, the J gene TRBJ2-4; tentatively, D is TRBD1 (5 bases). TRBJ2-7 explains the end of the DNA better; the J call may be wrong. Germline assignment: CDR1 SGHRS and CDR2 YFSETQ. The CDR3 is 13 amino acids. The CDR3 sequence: CASSLNSQGEQYF. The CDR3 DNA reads TGCGCCAGCAGCTTAAACTCGCAGGGCGAGCAGTACTTC.

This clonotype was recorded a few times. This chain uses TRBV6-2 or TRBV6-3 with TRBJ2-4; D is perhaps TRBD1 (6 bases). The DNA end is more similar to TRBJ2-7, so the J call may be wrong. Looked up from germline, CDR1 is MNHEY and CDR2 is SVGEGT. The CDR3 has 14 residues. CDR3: CASSRQEFSYEQYF. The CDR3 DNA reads TGTGCCAGCAGTAGACAGGAGTTCTCCTACGAGCAGTACTTC.

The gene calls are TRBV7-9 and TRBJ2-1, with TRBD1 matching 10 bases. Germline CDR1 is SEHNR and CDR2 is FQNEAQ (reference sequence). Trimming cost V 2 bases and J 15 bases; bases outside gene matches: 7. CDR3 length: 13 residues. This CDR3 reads CASSLPEGQGGFF. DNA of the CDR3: TGTGCCAGCAGCTTACCTGAAGGACAGGGGGGGTTCTTC.

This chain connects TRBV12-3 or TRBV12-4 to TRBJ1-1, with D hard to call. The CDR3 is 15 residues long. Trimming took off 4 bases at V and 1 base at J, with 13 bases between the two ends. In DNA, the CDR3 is TGTGCCAGCAGTTCGGACGAGGGCCCGAACACTGAAGCTTTCTTT. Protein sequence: CASSSDEGPNTEAFF.

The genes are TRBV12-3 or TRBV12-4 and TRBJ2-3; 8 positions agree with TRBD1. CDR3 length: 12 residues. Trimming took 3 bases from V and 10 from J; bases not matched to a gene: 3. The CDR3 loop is CASSFWTGPQYF. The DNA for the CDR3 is TGTGCCAGCAGTTTTTGGACAGGGCCGCAGTATTTT.